This T cell receptor (beta chain) was captured in a study of identical twins (dated by TCRdb to between 2015 and 2016). Study-wide context: The study deep-sequenced TCR alpha and beta repertoires from monozygotic twins, unrelated adults of various ages and cord blood to test whether fetal clonotypes persist. To rule out contamination, the twin experiments were replicated at different times with different library preparation protocols.

V lost 3 bases and J lost 3 bases; the stretch between them is 12 bases long. CDR1 and CDR2 (MNHEY, SVGAGI) derive from the germline V gene. Counted from cysteine to phenylalanine, this CDR3 has 15 amino acids. The CDR3 DNA has 45 bases and is translated from base 1. Here is what the overall study found, with its caveats: Invariant T cells such as MAIT and iNKT could partly confound zero-insertion analyses, although diverse VJ usage argued against such confounding for most clonotypes. Abundant cord blood beta clonotypes had fewer insertions, young adult naive repertoires showed a similar but weaker trend, and memory repertoires showed no such trend. Because the same donors could not be followed over many years, the conclusions depended on cross-sectional statistical analysis. Recombination models systematically underestimated out-of-frame TCR alpha sharing in monozygotic twins but agreed with sharing between unrelated individuals. Compared with coincidental sharing between unrelated individuals, an excess of low generation-probability sequences was observed among out-of-frame TCR alpha sequences shared between twins. In beta out-of-frame sequences, excess twin sharing was weaker, because having fewer shared sequences lowered the signal-to-noise ratio.

Library creation used 5' RACE. Sequencing used an Illumina HiSeq 2000. A universal primer binding site was added through template switching, and the final cDNA carried a unique molecular identifier so that TCR cDNA molecules could be counted accurately. Specific primers in the conserved constant-segment region were used to synthesize first-strand cDNA for TCR alpha and beta chains. Each cDNA library was double barcoded, with a SMART-Mk sample barcode plus Illumina barcodes, to control for contamination. TruSeq adapter sequences along with Illumina sample barcodes were introduced in two successive PCR steps. The TCR alpha and beta cDNA libraries were sequenced on the Illumina HiSeq platform using custom primers. Per the authors' processing: Unique molecular identifiers were extracted from raw reads with MiGEC, and CDR3 positions were determined with MiXCR. For each individual, recombination models were inferred using an EM algorithm with the repgenHMM and IGoR tools. The analysis of shared clonotypes was done with the tcR package in R, with sharing normalized by the product of cloneset sizes. Out-of-frame nonproductive sequences were analyzed to study raw recombination free of thymic and clonal selection effects. TCRdb redid the processing of the public reads, applying fastp at Q25 and MiXCR, and retained in-frame beta chains. For every CDR3 protein sequence, its rows merge into one entry that carries the most common genes and DNA. TCRdb's processing, not the authors' own work, is the source of the V and J calls. In all, the sample holds under 800,000 distinct CDR3 sequences, and less than 25% of those were seen once. Of the sample, 4% to 5.5% falls within the top ten clones.

In the case of this clonotype: No cognate antigen has been identified for it. No base quality values were provided; no much bigger clone lies one nucleotide off.

Every donor was a healthy Caucasian. The twin cohort comprised three pairs of female monozygotic twins, all aged about 18 to 29 years. RNA for TCR libraries was isolated from peripheral blood mononuclear cells. These data are also associated with another study on T cells expressing NK-cell markers. The second study's authors report: TCR beta-chain repertoires were profiled in sorted CD3+CD56+NKG2C+, CD3+CD56+NKG2C- and CD3+CD56-NKG2C+ T-cell subsets from several donors. Most of the eight sequenced donors were HCMV-seropositive and one was HCMV-seronegative. To restrict sorting to alphabetaTCR-expressing T cells, an anti-gammadeltaTCR antibody was added in several experiments. In six donors, the dominant CD3+CD56+NKG2C+ clonotypes were found to rank among the top 10 CD8+ clonotypes and to make up about 1.0-7.0% of CD8+ T cells. Those dominant clonotypes were again the most abundant among CD3+CD56-NKG2C+ cells in several donors, at about 25-60.1%. It remained unclear whether the expanded NKG2C-expressing T cell clones were specific for HCMV antigens. The eight sequenced donors were randomly selected healthy volunteers, three men and five women. HCMV-specific IgG was detected in serum with a commercial ELISA kit to determine HCMV serostatus. For a handful of donors, bulk peripheral blood T-cell repertoires were also sequenced from unsorted PBMC. MIGEC handled demultiplexing of the reads and grouping by UMI, while MiTCR was used to assemble and quantify clonotypes. To exclude erroneous sequences, only TCR cDNA sequences supported by at least two reads were retained. The tcR package was used for downstream repertoire analysis, and clonotypes were matched between fractions using CDR3 nucleotide sequence together with V segment. Antigen specificity was annotated against VDJdb with VDJmatch, allowing one amino acid substitution in CDR3.

The origin of this receptor is a woman aged 18-29 years in good health. The V and J segments used are TRBV6-5 and TRBJ2-1; no D gene can be assigned with confidence. The sequenced sample consisted of PBMCs. The CDR3 region: CASSYMVGSYNEQFF. The DNA sequence is TGTGCCAGCAGTTATATGGTGGGAAGCTACAATGAGCAGTTCTTC.